The 30 T cell receptor beta chains given below trace back to one sample, sequenced in a study of CD8+ T cells in alopecia areata. Following extraction, RNA underwent reverse transcription to cDNA, which served as the sequencing template. Sequenced by immunoSEQ multiplex PCR; TCRdb stores in-frame clones only, minus some. This sample yields 180,000 or so clones, of which around 51% are seen a single time; around 10% belongs to the top ten. Treatment in this sample: oral pan-JAK inhibitor, 5-10 mg twice daily. Material: CD8+ T cells sorted from blood, obtained around week 53, from a patient treated with tofacitinib. These receptors were obtained from a human donor with alopecia areata.

The CDR3 sequence: CASSSLMSAGELFF. In DNA form, the CDR3 reads TGTGCCAGCAGCTCGCTAATGAGCGCCGGGGAGCTGTTTTTT. This chain joins TRBV11-2 and TRBJ2-2, with no clear D. The CDR3 is made up of 14 amino acids. The germline V and J ends were trimmed by 4 bases and 6 bases, with 12 bases remaining between them. Germline CDR1 and CDR2: SGHAT and FQNNGV.

The chain links TRBV7-2 to TRBJ2-1; D is undetermined. V lost 4 bases, J lost 4 bases, and 11 bases lay in between. This CDR3 has 14 amino acids. Per germline, CDR1 SGHTA and CDR2 FQGNSA. CDR3: CASSSLSDYNEQFF. In nucleotides, the CDR3 is TGTGCCAGCAGCTCCCTCTCAGATTACAATGAGCAGTTCTTC.

This clone was seen a few times. The sample carries other DNA sequences with the same CDR3. The CDR3 DNA is TGTGCCAGCAGTTATAGTGAGGGGGGCCAGCCCCAGCATTTT. The encoded protein is CASSYSEGGQPQHF. The V call is TRBV6-5, the J call TRBJ1-5, with a possible D match to TRBD1 (6 bases). Deletions cut 3 bases from V and 7 bases from J, with 13 bases between. The CDR3 has 14 amino acids. Germline loops: CDR1 MNHEY, CDR2 SVGAGI.

The chain has TRBV7-2 and TRBJ1-1, with TRBD1 matching over 9 bases. Germline CDR1 reads SGHTA; CDR2 reads FQGNSA. The V and J ends lost 2 bases and 9 bases, in that order; junction bases with no gene match: 4. CDR3 length equals 13 residues. In DNA form, the CDR3 reads TGTGCCAGCAGCTTACGACAGGGGGGGAAAGCTTTCTTT. Amino acid sequence: CASSLRQGGKAFF.

This rearrangement joins TRBV6-5 to TRBJ1-2, with D unclear. The CDR3 runs to 15 residues. CDR1 and CDR2 from the germline V gene are MNHEY and SVGAGI. The V end lost 0 bases, the J end lost 0 bases, and 8 bases lay between the germline ends. CDR3: CASSYSEGANYGYTF. The DNA of the CDR3 is TGTGCCAGCAGTTACTCGGAGGGAGCTAACTATGGCTACACCTTC.

This clone has a handful of counts. One junction end does not reproduce the germline sequence, and a read error may be involved. The chain recombines TRBV5-4 with TRBJ2-7; D may be TRBD1 (7 bases). This CDR3 contains 16 residues. CDR1 SGHNT and CDR2 YYREEE come from the germline V gene (reference sequence). The CDR3 here is CASSQALEGAGGEQYF. The CDR3 region has the DNA TGCGCCAGCAGCCAAGCCCTGGAGGGGGCAGGAGGAGAGCAGTACTTC.

The gene calls are TRBV4-3 and TRBJ2-7; 8 nucleotides line up with TRBD1. The CDR3 totals 16 residues. Trimming removed 1 base from V and 3 bases from J; junction bases left unmatched: 8. CDR1 LGHNA and CDR2 YSLEER come from the germline V gene. The CDR3 reads CASSQGTGTGLYEQYF. CDR3 DNA: TGCGCCAGCAGCCAAGGGACCGGGACAGGTCTCTACGAGCAGTACTTC.

The chain joins TRBV7-9 to TRBJ2-5; D call uncertain. Germline lookup yields CDR1 SEHNR and CDR2 FQNEAQ (reference sequence). V was cut by 3 bases and J by 5 bases, with 4 bases left in between. This CDR3 contains 11 residues. CDR3 bases: TGTGCCAGCAGCTTTGCGGAGACCCAGTACTTC. Residues: CASSFAETQYF.

This clone has a handful of counts. The chain employs TRBV29-1 and TRBJ1-1; a weak D match, TRBD1 (5 bases). CDR3 length equals 12 residues. The V end was cut by 7 bases, the J end by 7 bases, with 16 bases between. CDR1 is SQVTM, CDR2 ANQGSEA, per germline. CDR3 protein: CSANRILDEAFF. The CDR3 DNA sequence: TGCAGCGCAAACAGGATCTTGGATGAAGCTTTCTTT.

This chain uses TRBV29-1 with TRBJ1-2; 7 bases are shared with TRBD1. The V gene's germline CDR1 is SQVTM and CDR2 ANQGSEA. This CDR3 region has 11 residues. V dropped 6 bases and J dropped 6; count of bases not matched to a gene: 4. CDR3 amino acids: CSVAQGDGYTF. As DNA, the CDR3 is TGCAGCGTAGCCCAGGGGGATGGCTACACCTTC.

CDR3 coding DNA: TGTGCCAGCAGTGACCCCCTTAGAGGGGTTAGTAATTCACCCCTCCACTTT. The encoded protein is CASSDPLRGVSNSPLHF. The gene calls are TRBV27 and TRBJ1-6; the D gene is possibly TRBD1 (5 bases). CDR3 length: 17 residues. Trimming removed 5 bases from V and 6 bases from J, with 20 bases in between. Germline CDR1 MNHEY, CDR2 SMNVEV (reference sequence).

This clone was seen once. J is TRBJ2-1 and V is TRBV2; D is uncertain. The CDR3 runs 14 residues. V lost 6 bases to trimming and J lost 8 bases, with 17 bases between them. In germline, CDR1 is SNHLY, CDR2 FYNNEI. The CDR3 sequence is CASRVGRFLDEQFF. The CDR3 nucleotides read TGTGCCAGCAGGGTTGGTAGGTTCCTTGATGAGCAGTTCTTC.

The rearrangement uses TRBV27 and TRBJ2-2, with D unresolved. Germline V CDR1 and CDR2: MNHEY, SMNVEV (reference sequence). Trimming shortened V by 2 bases and J by 3 bases, and 7 bases separated the two germline ends. CDR3 size: 14 residues. The CDR3 spells CASSLVTDTGELFF. The CDR3 DNA reads as TGTGCCAGCAGTTTAGTCACCGACACCGGGGAGCTGTTTTTT.

The rearrangement joins TRBV27 to TRBJ2-3; D not resolved. Germline V gene data show CDR1 as MNHEY and CDR2 as SMNVEV (reference sequence). Between the trimmed V and J ends, which lost 6 bases and 6 bases, there was a span of 7 bases. The CDR3 loop spans 11 amino acids. The CDR3 loop reads CASRTNDTQYF. The CDR3 coding sequence is TGTGCCAGCAGGACAAACGATACGCAGTATTTT.

The V call is TRBV4-1, the J call TRBJ2-3; D is unresolved. From germline, CDR1 is MGHRA and CDR2 YSYEKL. This CDR3 contains 13 residues. V was shortened by 4 bases and J by 4 bases, with 9 bases between the two germline ends. CDR3 sequence reads: CASSLWDPDTQYF. The CDR3 bases are TGCGCCAGCAGCCTTTGGGATCCAGATACGCAGTATTTT.

V and J are TRBV23-1 and TRBJ2-5; tentatively, D is TRBD1 (6 bases). TRBV23-1 is recorded as an ORF, its role being uncertain. Deletions cut 3 bases from V and 7 bases from J, with 15 bases between. This CDR3 is 14 amino acids long. The CDR3 sequence is CASSHKGEKGTQYF. The CDR3 DNA sequence: TGCGCCAGCAGTCATAAGGGGGAAAAAGGGACCCAGTACTTC.

This sequence joins TRBV5-1 and TRBJ2-5; no reliable D call. There are 13 residues in the CDR3. The V and J ends lost 2 bases and 2 bases respectively, with 7 bases between them. Per germline, CDR1 SGHRS and CDR2 YFSETQ. For the CDR3, the DNA is TGCGCCAGCAGCTTCCACAGTCAAGAGACCCAGTACTTC. This gives the protein CASSFHSQETQYF.

This clone was detected only a few times. The chain carries TRBV6-1 and TRBJ2-3; 9 nucleotides match TRBD1. Germline V lookup: CDR1 MNHNS, CDR2 SASEGT. V shed 2 bases and J 4 bases; nucleotides not matched to a gene: 10. The CDR3 has 17 amino acids. CDR3 in amino acids: CASSEFSGTGTADTQYF. CDR3 coding DNA: TGTGCCAGCAGTGAATTTTCCGGGACAGGGACGGCAGATACGCAGTATTTT.

In this sample, this clone turned up once. V gene TRBV2 combines with J gene TRBJ1-2, with TRBD1 as a possible D gene (5 bases). The CDR3 length is 14 residues. Germline CDR1 SNHLY, CDR2 FYNNEI. V was cut by 4 bases and J by 4 bases, with 13 bases left in between. CDR3: CASSAGGETYGYTF. The CDR3 DNA follows: TGTGCCAGCAGTGCAGGAGGGGAAACCTATGGCTACACCTTC.

The chain employs TRBV6-4 and TRBJ1-5, with 11 bases identical to TRBD1. Germline V gives CDR1 MRHNA, CDR2 SNTAGT. Trimming cost V 7 bases and J 5 bases; bases outside gene matches: 1. The length of the CDR3 is 13 residues. In DNA, the CDR3 is TGTGCCAGCAAGGACAGGGGGCATCAGCCCCAGCATTTT. This translates into CASKDRGHQPQHF.

The chain couples TRBV7-9 to TRBJ2-1; TRBD1 might be the D (5 bases). Germline lookup yields CDR1 SEHNR and CDR2 FQNEAQ (reference sequence). With 5 bases removed from V and 7 bases from J, the gap between germline ends came to 12 bases. There are 13 residues in the CDR3. The CDR3 loop reads CASSQKGRNEQFF. The CDR3 DNA reads TGTGCCAGCAGCCAAAAGGGGCGTAATGAGCAGTTCTTC.

This clone has a count of ten or more. The genes are TRBV28 and TRBJ1-2, with unresolved D. V lost 7 bases and J 4 bases, leaving 16 bases between the germline ends. This CDR3 region has 14 residues. Germline V gene data show CDR1 as MDHEN and CDR2 as SYDVKM. CDR3 loop: CASIQRGFSYGYTF. The CDR3 coding sequence is TGTGCCAGCATCCAGCGGGGTTTCAGCTATGGCTACACCTTC.

In this sample, this clone turned up a few times. This chain links TRBV4-3 with TRBJ2-3; D is perhaps TRBD1 or TRBD2 (5 bases each). Per germline, CDR1 LGHNA and CDR2 YSLEER. This CDR3 spans 17 amino acids. Trimming left V 3 bases short and J 5 bases short, with 21 bases between. This CDR3 is CASSQTLGRESLDTQYF. In DNA form, the CDR3 reads TGCGCCAGCAGCCAGACACTAGGCAGGGAATCCTTAGATACGCAGTATTTT.

The V and J genes are TRBV5-6 and TRBJ1-1; D unclear. This CDR3 is built from 14 residues. Germline assignment: CDR1 SGHDT and CDR2 YYEEEE. The V gene lost 1 base and the J gene lost 0 bases, with 7 bases spanning the gap. For the CDR3, the DNA is TGTGCCAGCAGCTTGCCCCGGATGAACACTGAAGCTTTCTTT. Protein sequence: CASSLPRMNTEAFF.

This clone was seen just once. The chain links TRBV30 to TRBJ2-2; D not certain. Germline V gene lookup returns CDR1 GTSNPN and CDR2 SVGIG (reference sequence). Trimming cost V 4 bases and J 5 bases, with 14 bases left between them. The length of the CDR3 is 14 residues. CDR3 in amino acids: CAWIQTGRTGELFF. The CDR3 DNA is TGTGCCTGGATTCAAACGGGTAGAACCGGGGAGCTGTTTTTT. The whole variable domain, remainder taken from reference TRBV30 and TRBJ2-2, is SQTIHQWPATLVQPVGSPLSLECTVEGTSNPNLYWYRQAAGRGLQLLFYSVGIGQISSEVPQNLSASRPQDRQFILSSKKLLLSDSGFYLCAWIQTGRTGELFFGEGSRLTVL.

This clone was seen a handful of times. The chain recombines TRBV4-1 with TRBJ2-7, with 8 positions matching TRBD2. This CDR3 region has 15 residues. The V segment lost 0 bases and the J segment 2 bases; nucleotides outside the gene matches: 3. Germline CDR1 is MGHRA and CDR2 is YSYEKL. The CDR3 here is CASSQETSAAYEQYF. CDR3 sequence (DNA): TGCGCCAGCAGCCAAGAGACTAGCGCTGCCTACGAGCAGTACTTC.

Remarks on this clone: With only one base between it and a far larger clone, this is likely a read error. In the same sample, other DNA sequences code for this CDR3. CDR3: CASSPGTDYGYTF. Here the CDR3 DNA reads TGTGCCAGCAGCCCCGGGACAGACTATGGCTACACCTTC. The gene calls are TRBV7-3 and TRBJ1-2; the match to TRBD1 covers 7 bases. The germline gives CDR1 SGHTA, CDR2 FQGTGA. V was clipped by 5 bases and J by 3 bases; unmatched bases: 3. This CDR3 region has 13 residues.

The chain combines TRBV18 with TRBJ2-5, with D unresolved. Trimming shortened V by 5 bases and J by 0 bases, and 13 bases separated the two germline ends. CDR1 is KGHSH and CDR2 is LQKENI in the germline V gene. The CDR3 contains 15 residues. The CDR3 sequence: CASSTLGGHQETQYF. Written as DNA, the CDR3 is TGTGCCAGCTCAACCCTCGGTGGCCACCAAGAGACCCAGTACTTC.

This rearrangement joins TRBV9 to TRBJ1-6, with D uncertain. The CDR3 runs to 13 residues. Germline loops: CDR1 SGDLS, CDR2 YYNGEE. Trimming left V 4 bases short and J 10 bases short, with 12 bases between. CDR3 bases: TGTGCCAGCAGCCCGTCTGAAGGGTCACCCCTCCACTTT. Amino acids: CASSPSEGSPLHF.

In this sample, this clone turned up a few times. The J gene is TRBJ1-5, the V gene TRBV10-3, with a possible D match to TRBD1 (6 bases). The CDR3 extends over 14 amino acids. Trimming removed 6 bases from V and 4 bases from J, with 13 bases in between. Per germline, CDR1 ENHRY and CDR2 SYGVKD. CDR3 coding DNA: TGTGCCATCAGAGAGGGGGAGGGGAATCAGCCCCAGCATTTT. Protein product: CAIREGEGNQPQHF.